The 21 T cell receptor beta chains below come from one sample, sequenced in a study of control samples from healthy donors and cancer patients (dated by TCRdb to the early 2020s). Receptor amplification or capture employed the immunoSEQ multiplex PCR assay. In its TCRdb copy, this immuneACCESS table keeps in-frame sequences only and misses some clones. Where compared with another copy, unresolved V genes explain less than half of these, and the others have no known cause. The sample contains some 130,000 clones, around 90% of them found a single time. The ten largest clones capture around 6% of the sample. Material: blood. These receptors all come from a man aged 18 to 35 in good health.

The chain uses TRBV3-1 (or the pseudogene TRBV3-2) and TRBJ2-2, with 8 bases that match TRBD1. The CDR3 extends over 16 amino acids. Germline CDR1 LGHDT, CDR2 YNNKEL (reference sequence). Trimming at V came to 0 bases and at J to 6 bases, leaving 6 bases not matched to a gene. CDR3 loop: CASSQEGQDQPGELFF. DNA of the CDR3: TGTGCCAGCAGCCAAGAGGGACAGGATCAACCCGGGGAGCTGTTTTTT.

The rearrangement uses TRBV25-1 and TRBJ2-6; D remains ambiguous. V was cut by 6 bases and J by 0 bases, with 3 bases left in between. Germline CDR1 reads MGHDK; CDR2 reads SYGVNS. The CDR3 runs 13 residues. The CDR3 DNA reads TGTGCCAGCAGGGACTCTGGGGCCAACGTCCTGACTTTC. It translates to CASRDSGANVLTF. The full variable domain, with the rest looked up from reference TRBV25-1 and TRBJ2-6, is EADIYQTPRYLVIGTGKKITLECSQTMGHDKMYWYQQDPGMELHLIHYSYGVNSTEKGDLSSESTVSRIRTEHFPLTLESARPSHTSQYLCASRDSGANVLTFGAGSRLTVL.

The rearrangement joins TRBV11-2 to TRBJ2-3; 7 nucleotides match TRBD1. Germline lookup yields CDR1 SGHAT and CDR2 FQNNGV. This CDR3 has 13 amino acids. J was trimmed by 6 bases and V by 5 bases; bases with no gene match: 5. The CDR3 is CASSPGQSDTQYF. For the CDR3, the DNA is TGTGCCAGCAGCCCGGGACAGTCCGATACGCAGTATTTT.

The chain joins TRBV5-6 to TRBJ2-7; D gene ambiguous. The V gene lost 0 bases and the J gene lost 0 bases, with 4 bases spanning the gap. The CDR3 has 13 residues. Germline V gene lookup returns CDR1 SGHDT and CDR2 YYEEEE. CDR3 sequence: CASSLGFSYEQYF. The CDR3 DNA sequence: TGTGCCAGCAGCTTGGGCTTCTCCTACGAGCAGTACTTC.

The chain recombines TRBV5-4 with TRBJ1-1; 7 nucleotides agree with TRBD1. With V trimmed by 4 bases and J by 4 bases, 7 bases remained unmatched. CDR3 length equals 14 residues. Germline V gene lookup returns CDR1 SGHNT and CDR2 YYREEE (reference sequence). The CDR3 nucleotides are TGTGCCAGCAGCCGAGACAGGGCATCCACTGAAGCTTTCTTT. This codes for CASSRDRASTEAFF.

The V call is TRBV24-1, the J call TRBJ2-3; 9 bases agree with TRBD2. With 12 bases clipped from V and 2 bases from J, the junction kept 11 bases outside the gene matches. Germline CDR1 and CDR2: KGHDR and SFDVKD. This CDR3 is 15 amino acids long. CDR3 nucleotide sequence: TGTGCCTCGGCCGCGGGGGGGGCCGACACAGATACGCAGTATTTT. This translates into CASAAGGADTDTQYF.

This clone occurred a few times. The V gene is TRBV19, the J gene TRBJ2-1, with 7 positions matching TRBD1. CDR1 and CDR2 (germline): LNHDA, SQIVND (reference sequence). Trimming at V came to 4 bases and at J to 1 base, leaving 4 bases not matched to a gene. The CDR3 covers 15 residues. The CDR3 sequence is CASSNRGLSYNEQFF. CDR3 DNA sequence: TGTGCCAGTAGTAACAGGGGCCTTTCCTACAATGAGCAGTTCTTC.

This chain links TRBV29-1 with TRBJ1-6; D might be TRBD1 (6 bases). The germline V and J ends were trimmed by 6 bases and 6 bases, with 12 bases remaining between them. The CDR3 extends over 13 amino acids. CDR1 is SQVTM, CDR2 ANQGSEA, per germline. CDR3 sequence reads: CSVGGGFNSPLHF. In nucleotides, the CDR3 is TGCAGCGTGGGTGGGGGCTTTAATTCACCCCTCCACTTT.

The chain has TRBV14 and TRBJ1-3, with D unresolved. The CDR3 contains 15 residues. In germline, CDR1 is SGHDN, CDR2 FVKESK. Between the trimmed V and J ends, which lost 6 bases and 8 bases, there was a span of 20 bases. Here the CDR3 DNA reads TGTGCCAGCAGGTCTCCGGGCCTTAAGGCCCACACCATATATTTT. Encoded protein: CASRSPGLKAHTIYF.

The V gene is TRBV13, the J gene TRBJ1-3; 8 positions agree with TRBD1. The trim removed 1 base at V and 4 bases at J, leaving 6 bases unmatched. From germline, CDR1 is PRHDT and CDR2 FYEKMQ (reference sequence). The CDR3 has 16 residues. CDR3 DNA sequence: TGTGCCAGCAGCTTAGACTACAGGGGGACGGGAAACACCATATATTTT. Translation gives CASSLDYRGTGNTIYF.

The chain has TRBV4-1 and TRBJ2-5; 15 bases are a match to TRBD2. With 6 bases clipped from V and 3 bases from J, the junction kept 5 bases outside the gene matches. This CDR3 is 16 amino acids long. Germline values: CDR1 MGHRA, CDR2 YSYEKL. CDR3 amino acids: CASRRGLAGGKETQYF. The DNA of the CDR3 is TGCGCCAGCAGAAGGGGACTAGCGGGGGGCAAAGAGACCCAGTACTTC.

This clone occurred a few times. This rearrangement joins TRBV6-5 to TRBJ1-1; unclear D gene. The CDR3 is 14 amino acids. V was trimmed by 6 bases and J by 1 base, leaving 12 bases between them. The germline gives CDR1 MNHEY, CDR2 SVGAGI. The CDR3 bases are TGTGCCAGCAGAGACCTGGTGGGGAACACTGAAGCTTTCTTT. This sequence encodes CASRDLVGNTEAFF.

The gene calls are TRBV5-1 and TRBJ1-1; 7 bases line up with TRBD1. CDR1 is SGHRS and CDR2 is YFSETQ in the germline V gene. The CDR3 totals 15 residues. With 0 bases clipped from V and 6 bases from J, the junction kept 8 bases outside the gene matches. CDR3 protein: CASSLAQGDFAEAFF. The CDR3 DNA follows: TGCGCCAGCAGCTTGGCCCAGGGGGACTTTGCTGAAGCTTTCTTT.

This chain connects TRBV6-5 to TRBJ2-5, with a weak D call TRBD2 (7 bases). Germline loops: CDR1 MNHEY, CDR2 SVGAGI. The CDR3 spans 14 residues. Trimming stripped 6 bases from V and 0 bases from J, with 11 bases between. DNA for the CDR3: TGTGCCAGCAGGGGGGGGACAAACCAAGAGACCCAGTACTTC. Encoded protein: CASRGGTNQETQYF.

A word on this clone: Other DNA sequences within the sample encode an identical CDR3. The chain uses TRBV30 and TRBJ1-1, with D hard to call. The CDR3 covers 13 residues. Trimming pared 0 bases from V and 1 base from J, leaving 6 bases between. Germline V gene data show CDR1 as GTSNPN and CDR2 as SVGIG (reference sequence). This CDR3 is CAWSVTANTEAFF. DNA of the CDR3: TGTGCCTGGAGTGTAACGGCGAACACTGAAGCTTTCTTT.

The rearrangement uses TRBV6-5 and TRBJ2-3, with D uncertain. This CDR3 is built from 15 residues. CDR1 and CDR2 from the germline V gene are MNHEY and SVGAGI. Trimming removed 0 bases at V and 8 bases at J, with 15 bases between. This CDR3 is CASSYSSPGSGTQYF. In DNA, the CDR3 is TGTGCCAGCAGTTACTCCTCCCCGGGCTCGGGTACGCAGTATTTT.

The chain couples TRBV9 to TRBJ2-1; 10 nucleotides line up with TRBD2. CDR3 length: 14 amino acids. Losses at the gene ends were 4 bases for V and 3 bases for J; bases not matched to a gene: 1. Germline assignment: CDR1 SGDLS and CDR2 YYNGEE. CDR3 loop: CASSRTSGYNEQFF. Here the CDR3 DNA reads TGTGCCAGCAGCAGGACTAGCGGCTACAATGAGCAGTTCTTC.

The chain links TRBV6-4 to TRBJ2-2; the match to TRBD1 covers 7 bases. The CDR3 covers 16 residues. The junction had 6 bases not matched to a gene; V was cut back by 3 bases and J by 2 bases. Germline lookup yields CDR1 MRHNA and CDR2 SNTAGT. CDR3 protein: CASSEQGLENTGELFF. The CDR3 nucleotides read TGTGCCAGCAGTGAACAGGGGTTGGAAAACACCGGGGAGCTGTTTTTT.

The V and J genes are TRBV14 and TRBJ2-5; D may be TRBD2 (6 bases). The CDR3 spans 11 residues. V was cut by 3 bases and J by 7 bases, with 6 bases left in between. CDR1 is SGHDN and CDR2 is FVKESK in the germline V gene. CDR3 sequence reads: CASSQRGTQYF. As DNA, the CDR3 is TGTGCCAGCAGCCAGCGGGGGACCCAGTACTTC.

The J gene is TRBJ1-2, the V gene TRBV5-4; 9 bases line up with TRBD1. J was trimmed by 2 bases and V by 5 bases; bases with no gene match: 4. CDR3 length equals 14 residues. Per the germline V gene, CDR1 is SGHNT and CDR2 is YYREEE (reference sequence). The CDR3 loop reads CASSPGTGNYGYTF. The CDR3 DNA reads TGTGCCAGCAGTCCCGGGACAGGGAACTATGGCTACACCTTC.

The genes are TRBV6-6 and TRBJ2-5; D not resolved. From germline, CDR1 is MNHNY and CDR2 SVGAGI (reference sequence). Trimming took 2 bases from V and 4 from J, leaving 5 bases between them. This CDR3 has 12 amino acids. CDR3 nucleotide sequence: TGTGCCAGCAGTTACCCCCTAGAGACCCAGTACTTC. This encodes CASSYPLETQYF.